This T cell receptor beta chain was recovered during a study of T cell repertoires in cytomegalovirus infection. On the study more broadly: HLA-B-restricted CMV epitopes that are well studied were used alongside recently identified HLA-C-restricted ones.

A single record per CDR3 protein comes from TCRdb applying MiXCR to the reads. This table holds about 920,000 distinct CDR3 sequences, around 29% found once. Points from the study as a whole: The ex vivo response was dominated by HLA-C-restricted CMV-specific TCR beta clonotypes.

The CDR3 has 13 amino acids. V shed 5 bases and J 1 base; nucleotides not matched to a gene: 0. In the case of this clonotype: What it recognizes is unknown.

Sequences were derived from cultured CD8+ T cells from PBMCs, sampled from culture after CMV antigen stimulation. The clonotype was recovered from a human donor in good health (CMV status not recorded). Some clones in this sample may be carry-over from other donors' samples. This chain uses TRBV12-3 or TRBV12-4 with TRBJ2-5; 8 positions agree with TRBD2. CDR3 protein: CASSAGGQETQYF. DNA of the CDR3: TGTGCCAGCAGTGCGGGGGGCCAAGAGACCCAGTACTTC.